Sequencing of this T cell receptor (beta chain) was carried out in a study of CD8 T cells in Susac syndrome. Random hexamers were used to reverse transcribe about 0.45 to 1 ug of RNA. TCRdb reanalysed the immunoSEQ multiplex PCR reads using MiXCR and keeps one entry per CDR3 protein. The sample yields some 300,000 distinct CDR3 sequences, 65% to 90% seen once. Germline V CDR1 and CDR2: LGHDT, YNNKEL (reference sequence). The CDR3 covers 14 residues. Trimming cost V 4 bases and J 10 bases, with 17 bases left between them. The authors sequenced TCR beta from blood CD8+ and CD4+ T cells. Bulk CD8+ and CD4+ cells came from magnetic negative isolation; CD8+ TEMRA by FACS.

Material: CD8+ T cells from PBMCs. J is TRBJ2-1 and V is TRBV3-1, with D perhaps assigned TRBD1 or TRBD2 (6 bases each). The TCR sequence derives from a human donor with multiple sclerosis. CDR3 amino acids: CASSPTGVGGEQFF. Here the CDR3 DNA reads TGTGCCAGCAGCCCGACCGGGGTCGGGGGCGAGCAGTTCTTC.